Included here is one TCR beta chain sequence, with context. The data stem from a study of CD8 T cells in ankylosing spondylitis. TCRdb reprocessed the 5' RACE reads with MiXCR, giving one entry per CDR3 protein. The table lists around 250,000 distinct CDR3 sequences, roughly 32% of them singletons. CDR3 length: 16 amino acids. Germline CDR1 LNHNV, CDR2 YYDKDF (reference sequence). V was shortened by 1 base and J by 0 bases, with 11 bases between the two germline ends. The sample was blood, either unsorted or a sorted T cell fraction (not recorded which). The receptor was derived from a male donor with ankylosing spondylitis or in good health (not recorded which). This chain joins TRBV15 and TRBJ2-3; D is perhaps TRBD1 (5 bases). As DNA, the CDR3 is TGTGCCACCAGCAGAGGGACATCAGCTAGCACAGATACGCAGTATTTT. Residues: CATSRGTSASTDTQYF.